What follows are 9 T cell receptor beta chains derived from one specimen sequenced in a study of T-cell reconstitution after alpha-beta-depleted transplantation in children. Unique molecular identifiers were incorporated when the TCRbeta library was constructed. TCRdb independently ran MiXCR on the PCR reads; one entry per CDR3 protein. Altogether fewer than 150,000 distinct CDR3 sequences are present, 9.7% being singletons, with the ten largest covering approximately 25%. The specimen comprised PBMCs, mostly from graft donor cells, sampled 180 days after TCRalphabeta/CD19-depleted stem cell transplant. All receptors derive from a girl under three years old who had a stem cell transplant for combined immunodeficiency, so the T cells may come from the graft donor.

Here the CDR3 reads CASSYRGPREQYF. CDR3 DNA: TGTGCCAGCAGTTACCGGGGCCCTAGGGAGCAGTACTTC. This sequence joins TRBV6-5 and TRBJ2-7; tentatively, D is TRBD1 or TRBD2 (5 bases each). From germline, CDR1 is MNHEY and CDR2 SVGAGI. This CDR3 comprises 13 residues. The ends were cut back, 2 bases at V and 7 bases at J, with 12 bases in the middle.

The V and J genes are TRBV20-1 and TRBJ1-1; 7 bases line up with TRBD1. This CDR3 has 12 amino acids. Germline loops: CDR1 DFQATT, CDR2 SNEGSKA (reference sequence). Unmatched junction bases numbered 2, after V lost 4 bases and J lost 3 bases. DNA of the CDR3: TGCAGTGCTAATCAGGGGGACACTGAAGCTTTCTTT. It yields the protein CSANQGDTEAFF.

This clonotype was recorded a few times. This chain connects TRBV5-6 to TRBJ1-5, with 8 bases lining up with TRBD1. The CDR3 consists of 16 residues. Looked up from germline, CDR1 is SGHDT and CDR2 is YYEEEE. V shed 5 bases and J 4 bases; nucleotides not matched to a gene: 11. CDR3 loop: CASSSQGGALNQPQHF. The CDR3 nucleotides read TGTGCCAGCAGTTCACAGGGGGGGGCACTTAATCAGCCCCAGCATTTT.

This chain joins TRBV2 and TRBJ2-3, with 9 bases that match TRBD1. The CDR3 has 15 residues. CDR1 and CDR2 (germline): SNHLY, FYNNEI. J gave up 2 bases and V 6 bases, and 6 bases lay outside the gene matches. Here the CDR3 DNA reads TGTGCCAGCAGGGGCCGGGACAGGGTCACAGATACGCAGTATTTT. This codes for CASRGRDRVTDTQYF.

The gene calls are TRBV11-2 and TRBJ1-1; D unresolved. Germline V gene data show CDR1 as SGHAT and CDR2 as FQNNGV. The CDR3 runs to 16 residues. V lost 0 bases and J lost 4, with 15 bases in between. The CDR3 loop is CASSLDLSGPGTEAFF. CDR3 in DNA: TGTGCCAGCAGCTTAGATCTCAGTGGCCCGGGCACTGAAGCTTTCTTT.

The genes are TRBV12-3 or TRBV12-4 and TRBJ1-5, with 8 bases that match TRBD1. J lost 5 bases, V lost 5 bases, and 5 bases had no gene match. The CDR3 length is 14 residues. The CDR3 here is CASSPTGGDQPQHF. The CDR3 DNA reads TGTGCCAGCAGTCCAACAGGGGGTGATCAGCCCCAGCATTTT.

The chain couples TRBV5-6 to TRBJ2-1, with 8 positions matching TRBD1. The CDR3 totals 14 residues. The trim removed 1 base at V and 9 bases at J, leaving 6 bases unmatched. The germline CDR1 and CDR2 sequences are SGHDT and YYEEEE. For the CDR3, the DNA is TGTGCCAGCAGCTTGACGCCAGGGGGCATTGAGCAGTTCTTC. Amino acid sequence: CASSLTPGGIEQFF.

This clonotype was detected a few times. This chain connects TRBV7-8 to TRBJ1-2, with 8 bases matching TRBD1. This CDR3 spans 14 amino acids. Looked up from germline, CDR1 is SGHVS and CDR2 is FQNEAQ. With V trimmed by 5 bases and J by 5 bases, 7 bases remained unmatched. In nucleotides, the CDR3 is TGTGCCAGCAGCCCGACAGGGGCGGCATATGGCTACACCTTC. This translates into CASSPTGAAYGYTF.

This clonotype has a handful of counts. The chain links TRBV18 to TRBJ1-1; 7 nucleotides match TRBD1. Germline-derived CDR1 and CDR2 are KGHSH and LQKENI. The CDR3 runs 14 residues. Trimming removed 5 bases from V and 0 bases from J; junction bases left unmatched: 3. The CDR3 sequence is CASSLTGMNTEAFF. As DNA, the CDR3 is TGTGCCAGCTCATTGACAGGGATGAACACTGAAGCTTTCTTT.